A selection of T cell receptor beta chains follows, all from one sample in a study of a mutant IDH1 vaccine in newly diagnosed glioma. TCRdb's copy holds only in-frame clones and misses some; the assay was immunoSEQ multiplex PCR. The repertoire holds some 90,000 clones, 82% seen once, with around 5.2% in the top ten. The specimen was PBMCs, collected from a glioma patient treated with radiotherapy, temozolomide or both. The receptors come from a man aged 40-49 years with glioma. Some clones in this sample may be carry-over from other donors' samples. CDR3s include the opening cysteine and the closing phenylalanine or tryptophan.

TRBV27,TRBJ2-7,CASSYSYRDRGAYEQYF
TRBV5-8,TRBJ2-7,CASSSYGYEQYF
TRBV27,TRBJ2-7,CASSLGGEQYF
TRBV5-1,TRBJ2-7,CASSWRQGYEQYF
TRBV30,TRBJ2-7,CAWSPDRGSLEQYF
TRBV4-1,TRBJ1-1,CASSPLGRNTEAFF
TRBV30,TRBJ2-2,CALWKYGGTLTGELFF
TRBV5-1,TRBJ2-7,CASSQRGTAYEQYF
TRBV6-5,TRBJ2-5,CASSSQVQETQYF
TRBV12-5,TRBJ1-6,CASGHNNSPLHF
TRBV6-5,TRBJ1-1,CASSYSPRATEAFF
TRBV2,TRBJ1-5,CASSEDQFNQPQHF
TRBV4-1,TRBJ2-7,CASSQGWGQGRPSYEQYF
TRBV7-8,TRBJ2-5,CASSRDRGSETQYF
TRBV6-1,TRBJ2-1,CASRLGGPSYNEQFF
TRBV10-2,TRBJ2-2,CASSATGELFF
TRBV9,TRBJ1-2,CASSVGARTSSFYGYTF
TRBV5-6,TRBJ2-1,CASGGQGPHEQFF
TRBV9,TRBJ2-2,CASSTGGGGELFF
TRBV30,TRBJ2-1,CAWSVRATYNEQFF
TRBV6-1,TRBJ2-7,CASRPQRGGLNEQYF
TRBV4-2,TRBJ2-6,CASSPQTGDGANVLTF
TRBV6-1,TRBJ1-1,CASSDYTGRTEAFF
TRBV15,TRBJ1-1,CATSRDPSLGTEAFF
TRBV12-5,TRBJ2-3,CASRGTGTGDTQYF
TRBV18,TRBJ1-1,CASSPQDRSFDEAFF
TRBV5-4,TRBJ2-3,CASSQGNRVSDTQYF
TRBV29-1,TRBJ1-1,CSARDSNTEAFF
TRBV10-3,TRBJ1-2,CAISESGASSYGYTF
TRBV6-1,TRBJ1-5,CASRAGVGSNQPQHF
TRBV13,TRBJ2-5,CASSLAGTQEETQYF
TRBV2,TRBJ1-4,CASRGQGEKLFF
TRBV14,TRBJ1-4,CASSQEHEKLFF
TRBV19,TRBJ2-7,CASSKQGTYEQYF
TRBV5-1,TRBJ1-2,CASSLEGQYGYTF
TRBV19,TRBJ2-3,CASSAAGTGRTDTQYF
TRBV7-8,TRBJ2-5,CASTPMVAGGETQYF
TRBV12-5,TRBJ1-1,CASGPSGLGNTEAFF
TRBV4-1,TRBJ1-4,CASSQGTGLSNEKLFF
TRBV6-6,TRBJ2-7,CASSYSAQSYEQYF
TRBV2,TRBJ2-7,CASSEARGVQYF
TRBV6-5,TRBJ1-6,CATWGRDNSPLHF
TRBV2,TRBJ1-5,CASSQGTVNQPQHF
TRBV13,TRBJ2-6,CASRVGSGANVLTF
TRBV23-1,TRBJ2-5,CASRTGRLETQYF
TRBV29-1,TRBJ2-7,CSVGSAYEQYF
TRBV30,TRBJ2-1,CALGLANYNEQFF
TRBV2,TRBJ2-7,CASSEMGLGSYEQYF